The 10 T cell receptor beta chains in this list originate from one sample, sequenced in a study of T cell responses to AZD1222 COVID-19 vaccine (dated by TCRdb to about 2021). Preparation of the library involved the immunoSEQ multiplex PCR assay. This immuneACCESS table, as held by TCRdb, lists in-frame sequences with V and J called but not all clones. Of the missing ones, under half trace to an unresolved V gene in checked studies; the others have no known cause. The sample data list about 110,000 clones, and about 85% of these were observed just once. The biggest ten clones account for around 5% of the sample. The meaning of the sample's time point label: about 28 days (+/-7) after the second vaccine dose. Sequences were derived from peripheral blood, sampled 28 days after the second AZD1222 dose. The receptors were gathered from an adult who received the AZD1222 COVID-19 vaccine.

This clone was recorded once. The rearrangement joins TRBV6-5 to TRBJ2-3; 8 bases line up with TRBD1. J gave up 5 bases and V 6 bases, and 7 bases lay outside the gene matches. The CDR3 is 14 residues long. CDR1 and CDR2 (germline): MNHEY, SVGAGI. CDR3 protein: CASRLQGARDTQYF. CDR3 DNA sequence: TGTGCCAGCAGGCTTCAGGGGGCAAGAGATACGCAGTATTTT.

The chain has TRBV10-3 and TRBJ2-7, with 7 positions matching TRBD1. Trimming took 8 bases from V and 3 from J; bases not matched to a gene: 16. The germline CDR1 and CDR2 sequences are ENHRY and SYGVKD. This CDR3 contains 16 residues. This CDR3 is CAISGFGGQSRYEQYF. As DNA, the CDR3 is TGTGCCATCTCTGGATTTGGGGGACAGAGCCGCTACGAGCAGTACTTC.

DNA of the CDR3: TGTGCCAGCAGCGTAGAGAGGTACCGAAGGACCGGGGAGCTGTTTTTT. It specifies CASSVERYRRTGELFF. The chain combines TRBV9 with TRBJ2-2, with D unclear. This CDR3 has 16 residues. Germline CDR1 SGDLS, CDR2 YYNGEE. V was pared by 0 bases and J by 5 bases, with 14 bases between.

This clone was seen a few times. CDR3 in DNA: TGTGCCAGCAGCCCCATCGGAAATAGCAATCAGCCCCAGCATTTT. Translating it yields CASSPIGNSNQPQHF. The chain is built from TRBV6-2 or TRBV6-3 and TRBJ1-5; D uncertain. The V gene lost 6 bases and the J gene lost 0 bases, with 12 bases spanning the gap. Germline CDR1 MNHEY, CDR2 SVGEGT. The CDR3 extends over 15 amino acids.

The sample holds one count of this clone. The CDR3 spells CSASPNYGYTF. Here the CDR3 DNA reads TGCAGTGCTAGTCCTAACTATGGCTACACCTTC. This chain uses TRBV20-1 with TRBJ1-2; D is uncertain. This CDR3 is built from 11 residues. Trimming took off 3 bases at V and 0 bases at J, with 2 bases between the two ends. CDR1 and CDR2 from the germline V gene are DFQATT and SNEGSKA (reference sequence).

This clone was seen just once. The chain is built from TRBV6-1 and TRBJ1-4; 9 nucleotides line up with TRBD1. The length of the CDR3 is 15 residues. The V gene end was trimmed by 1 base and the J gene end by 7 bases; junction bases not matched to a gene: 4. Germline-derived CDR1 and CDR2 are MNHNS and SASEGT. The CDR3 coding sequence is TGTGCCAGCAGTGAAGGGGACAGGGATCTTGAAAAACTGTTTTTT. This translates into CASSEGDRDLEKLFF.

The rearrangement uses TRBV5-1 and TRBJ2-7; a possible D gene is TRBD1 (6 bases). The CDR3 totals 14 residues. The V end was cut by 0 bases, the J end by 5 bases, with 12 bases between. CDR1 and CDR2 (germline): SGHRS, YFSETQ. CDR3 DNA: TGCGCCAGCAGCTTGGGGCAGGGGTTCAACGAGCAGTACTTC. Amino acid sequence: CASSLGQGFNEQYF.

This clone showed up just a few times. J is TRBJ1-2 and V is TRBV10-2; tentative D call: TRBD1 (5 bases). The V gene lost 0 bases and the J gene lost 4 bases, with 12 bases spanning the gap. The CDR3 has 15 residues. Germline CDR1 WSHSY, CDR2 SAAADI. The DNA of the CDR3 is TGCGCCAGCAGTGAGTCGCGAGGGGATACCTATGGCTACACCTTC. This gives the protein CASSESRGDTYGYTF.

The sample holds a few counts of this clone. The CDR3: CASSQVGVKDYGYTF. CDR3 DNA sequence: TGTGCCAGCAGCCAAGTAGGGGTTAAGGACTATGGCTACACCTTC. The J gene is TRBJ1-2, the V gene TRBV4-2; D is perhaps TRBD1 (5 bases). CDR3 length: 15 residues. The V gene lost 1 base and the J gene lost 3 bases, with 12 bases spanning the gap. The germline CDR1 and CDR2 sequences are LGHNA and YNFKEQ.

This clone has just a few counts. The chain is built from TRBV3-1 (or the pseudogene TRBV3-2) and TRBJ1-4, with D possibly being TRBD1 (6 bases). The CDR3 is 14 amino acids. Trimming took 5 bases from V and 8 from J, leaving 15 bases between them. Germline CDR1 LGHDT, CDR2 YNNKEL (reference sequence). The CDR3 DNA sequence: TGTGCCAGCAGCATACAGGGAGGGGAGGAAAAACTGTTTTTT. Protein sequence: CASSIQGGEEKLFF.